Listed below are T cell receptor beta chains from one sample, sequenced in a study of blood T cell repertoires in COVID-19. Some clones are missing from TCRdb's copy, which holds only in-frame ones; the method was immunoSEQ multiplex PCR. The table records approximately 51,000 clones, about nine tenths of them present only once. The sequenced sample consisted of peripheral blood. These receptors were obtained from a man in his fifties with active COVID-19. Both conserved end residues are part of each CDR3. The D gene is left open where the match is weak. Not every row has a clone size; where given, it reads once, few, many or a size class.

>.|.|TRBJ1-2|TRBV2
CASSERGGYTF
TGTGCCAGCAGTGAAAGGGGAGGCTACACCTTC
>.|.|TRBJ1-2|TRBV6-1
CASSELSGGALNGYTF
TGTGCCAGCAGTGAGCTGAGCGGGGGCGCTCTCAATGGCTACACCTTC
>TRBD2|.|TRBJ2-3|TRBV18
CASSQTLAGGRDTQYF
TGTGCCAGCTCACAGACCCTAGCGGGAGGGCGAGATACGCAGTATTTT
>.|few|TRBJ2-7|TRBV7-2
CASSLVRYEQYF
TGTGCCAGCAGCTTAGTCAGATACGAGCAGTACTTC
>TRBD1|.|TRBJ1-1|TRBV5-1
CASSPRTGMNTEAFF
TGCGCCAGCAGCCCCAGGACAGGAATGAACACTGAAGCTTTCTTT
>TRBD1|few|TRBJ1-6|TRBV3-1/TRBV3-2
CASSPDGQGDSPLHF
TGTGCCAGCAGCCCCGATGGACAGGGTGATTCACCCCTCCACTTT
>TRBD1|.|TRBJ2-2|TRBV30
CAWGQGARTGELFF
TGTGCCTGGGGACAGGGCGCGAGAACCGGGGAGCTGTTTTTT
>.|.|TRBJ1-6|TRBV6-5
CASSWGQAYNSPLHF
TGTGCCAGCAGTTGGGGGCAAGCTTATAATTCACCCCTCCACTTT
>TRBD1|.|TRBJ2-7|TRBV7-9
CASSLGVTGGEQYF
TGTGCCAGCAGCTTAGGGGTAACAGGGGGAGAGCAGTACTTC
>TRBD2|.|TRBJ2-5|TRBV11-2
CASSPWTSGGETQYF
TGTGCCAGCAGCCCCTGGACTAGCGGGGGAGAGACCCAGTACTTC
>.|.|TRBJ1-1|TRBV7-9
CASSLEGGAEAFF
TGTGCCAGCAGCTTAGAAGGCGGCGCTGAAGCTTTCTTT
>.|.|TRBJ1-1|TRBV6-2/TRBV6-3
CASSYPGENTEAFF
TGTGCCAGCAGTTACCCCGGGGAGAACACTGAAGCTTTCTTT
>.|few|TRBJ1-5|TRBV7-9
CASSSSGGGQPQHF
TGTGCCAGCAGCTCCTCCGGGGGGGGGCAGCCCCAGCATTTT
>TRBD1|once|TRBJ1-2|TRBV19
CASSTRQGLSYGYTF
TGTGCCAGTAGTACTAGACAGGGTCTATCCTATGGCTACACCTTC
>TRBD2|.|TRBJ2-5|TRBV24-1
CATSDGTGGSGSRETQYF
TGTGCCACCAGTGATGGGACCGGGGGGAGCGGGAGTAGGGAGACCCAGTACTTC
>.|.|TRBJ2-2|TRBV5-1
CASREGGELFF
TGCGCCAGCAGAGAGGGCGGGGAGCTGTTTTTT
>.|.|TRBJ1-2|TRBV9
CASSVGPGDGGYTF
TGTGCCAGCAGCGTAGGCCCCGGAGATGGGGGCTACACCTTC
>TRBD1|.|TRBJ2-3|TRBV30
CAWAGQGWTDTQYF
TGTGCCTGGGCCGGACAGGGATGGACAGATACGCAGTATTTT
>.|.|TRBJ2-3|TRBV6-1
CASSETISGDTDTQYF
TGTGCCAGCAGTGAAACAATCTCGGGGGACACAGATACGCAGTATTTT
>TRBD1|.|TRBJ1-2|TRBV27
CASSLLRDSLGGYTF
TGTGCCAGCAGTTTATTGCGGGACAGCCTCGGGGGCTACACCTTC
>TRBD1|.|TRBJ1-2|TRBV2
CASSPRTGDVYTF
TGTGCCAGCAGTCCGAGGACAGGAGACGTCTACACCTTC
>.|.|TRBJ1-2|TRBV6-1
CASSEAEPVTTLYGYTF
TGTGCCAGCAGTGAAGCGGAGCCAGTGACTACCCTCTATGGCTACACCTTC
>TRBD2|.|TRBJ2-5|TRBV7-2
CASSPQGLAGEETQYF
TGTGCCAGCAGCCCCCAGGGACTAGCGGGTGAAGAGACCCAGTACTTC
>TRBD2|.|TRBJ2-5|TRBV6-5
CASSYFYSGGAETQYF
TGTGCCAGCAGTTACTTTTATAGCGGGGGGGCAGAGACCCAGTACTTC
>.|.|TRBJ1-6|TRBV5-6
CASSLAGGPIYYNSPLHF
TGTGCCAGCAGCTTGGCCGGAGGTCCTATCTACTATAATTCACCCCTCCACTTT
>TRBD2|.|TRBJ2-2|TRBV4-2
CASSHGGGASNGELFF
TGTGCCAGCAGCCACGGCGGGGGGGCCTCTAACGGGGAGCTGTTTTTT
>TRBD1|.|TRBJ1-1|TRBV5-1
CASTETGATEAFF
TGCGCCAGCACAGAGACAGGGGCCACTGAAGCTTTCTTT
>TRBD1|.|TRBJ2-6|TRBV19
CASHRDRVSGANVLTF
TGTGCCAGTCACCGGGACAGGGTCTCTGGGGCCAACGTCCTGACTTTC
>TRBD1|.|TRBJ1-1|TRBV5-5
CASSLVTGRGTEAFF
TGTGCCAGCAGCTTGGTGACAGGGAGAGGCACTGAAGCTTTCTTT
>.|.|TRBJ1-1|TRBV30
CAWSVFGTGTEAFF
TGTGCCTGGAGTGTGTTTGGAACGGGCACTGAAGCTTTCTTT
>.|.|TRBJ2-3|TRBV4-1
CASSQEYSPRGVGADTQYF
TGCGCCAGCAGCCAAGAGTATAGCCCACGGGGAGTTGGCGCAGATACGCAGTATTTT
>TRBD2|.|TRBJ2-1|TRBV6-4
CASSEMGGIYNEQFF
TGTGCCAGCAGTGAAATGGGAGGGATCTACAATGAGCAGTTCTTC
>TRBD2|.|TRBJ2-1|TRBV9
CASSVGSGGLYNEQFF
TGTGCCAGCAGCGTCGGTAGCGGGGGCCTCTACAATGAGCAGTTCTTC
>TRBD1|.|TRBJ2-2|TRBV18
CASSPGQASTGELFF
TGTGCCAGCTCGCCGGGACAGGCGAGCACCGGGGAGCTGTTTTTT
>.|few|TRBJ1-6|TRBV28
CASRGGPVNSPLHF
TGTGCCAGCAGGGGGGGACCGGTGAATTCACCCCTCCACTTT
>TRBD2|few|TRBJ2-6|TRBV9
CASSERGSGANVLTF
TGTGCCAGCAGCGAGCGGGGCTCTGGGGCCAACGTCCTGACTTTC
>TRBD1|.|TRBJ2-5|TRBV18
CASTGTDQETQYF
TGTGCCAGCACCGGGACAGATCAAGAGACCCAGTACTTC
>.|.|TRBJ2-1|TRBV5-1
CASSPDRPQYNEQFF
TGCGCCAGCAGCCCAGACAGGCCCCAATACAATGAGCAGTTCTTC
>.|few|TRBJ2-2|TRBV4-1
CASSQDPNTGELFF
TGCGCCAGCAGCCAAGATCCTAACACCGGGGAGCTGTTTTTT
>TRBD2|.|TRBJ2-7|TRBV5-1
CASSLVPAGGSGEQYF
TGCGCCAGCAGCTTGGTTCCAGCGGGAGGATCCGGCGAGCAGTACTTC
>TRBD2|.|TRBJ2-1|TRBV2
CASCTGGSSYNEQFF
TGTGCCAGCTGCACGGGGGGGTCAAGCTACAATGAGCAGTTCTTC
>.|.|TRBJ2-5|TRBV2
CASSVSTGGEETQYF
TGTGCCAGCAGTGTATCTACAGGGGGGGAAGAGACCCAGTACTTC
>TRBD1|.|TRBJ1-1|TRBV5-5
CASSPPGQVPEAFF
TGTGCCAGCAGCCCCCCGGGACAGGTCCCTGAAGCTTTCTTT
>.|few|TRBJ1-2|TRBV7-9
CASSLLQGSYGYTF
TGTGCCAGCAGCTTATTACAGGGTTCCTATGGCTACACCTTC
>TRBD1|.|TRBJ1-6|TRBV30
CAWSIERTGGSPLHF
TGTGCCTGGAGTATTGAAAGGACAGGTGGATCACCCCTCCACTTT
>.|.|TRBJ2-7|TRBV5-5
CASSLAGQYYEQYF
TGTGCCAGCAGCTTGGCCGGACAATACTACGAGCAGTACTTC
>TRBD2|.|TRBJ2-1|TRBV6-1
CASSDLFGTYTSGPYNEQFF
TGTGCCAGCAGTGATCTCTTCGGGACATATACTAGCGGGCCCTACAATGAGCAGTTCTTC
>TRBD1|.|TRBJ2-7|TRBV20-1
CSASQGAQAYEQYF
TGCAGTGCTAGTCAGGGGGCGCAAGCCTACGAGCAGTACTTC
>.|.|TRBJ1-1|TRBV24-1
CATSDLTATRAFF
TGTGCCACCAGTGATTTGACAGCAACAAGAGCTTTCTTT
>TRBD1|.|TRBJ2-6|TRBV5-6
CASSTRTGTGANVLTF
TGTGCCAGCAGCACGCGGACAGGGACCGGGGCCAACGTCCTGACTTTC
>.|.|TRBJ2-3|TRBV7-8
CASSRGTDLLATQYF
TGTGCCAGCAGCCGGGGGACAGACTTACTGGCTACGCAGTATTTT
>TRBD2|.|TRBJ2-7|TRBV11-2
CASSSGGGTYEQYF
TGTGCCAGCAGCTCCGGGGGAGGGACCTACGAGCAGTACTTC
>.|.|TRBJ2-7|TRBV21-1
CASSKGESGGTYEQYF
TGTGCCAGCAGCAAAGGCGAGAGCGGGGGGACCTACGAGCAGTACTTC
>TRBD1|once|TRBJ1-2|TRBV10-3
CAISETGTGSGYTF
TGTGCCATCAGTGAGACGGGGACAGGGTCTGGCTACACCTTC
>TRBD1|.|TRBJ1-1|TRBV24-1
CATSDLQDRVGAFF
TGTGCCACCAGTGATTTACAGGACAGGGTGGGAGCTTTCTTT
>.|.|TRBJ2-3|TRBV11-2
CASSLRGRPDTQYF
TGTGCCAGCAGCTTACGGGGAAGGCCAGATACGCAGTATTTT
>TRBD1|.|TRBJ2-5|TRBV13
CASTTGELGTQYF
TGTGCCAGCACCACAGGGGAGCTCGGGACCCAGTACTTC
>TRBD1|once|TRBJ1-2|TRBV30
CAWTRQLRTGNYGYTF
TGTGCCTGGACCAGACAACTTAGGACAGGGAACTATGGCTACACCTTC